This T cell receptor (beta chain) was retrieved from a study of T cells in localized non-small cell lung cancer. This clone is hyperexpanded in the sample. Unmatched junction bases numbered 7, after V lost 8 bases and J lost 4 bases. The CDR3 runs 15 residues. Germline V gives CDR1 SGHNT, CDR2 YENEEA. Assay used: immunoSEQ multiplex PCR; TCRdb lists only in-frame clones, some missing. The table shows 1,100 to 1,500 clones, with roughly 24% occurring only once. The source was lung tumor tissue, collected before any cancer treatment. The receptor comes from a male donor aged 60 or over with stage II lung adenocarcinoma. J is TRBJ2-3 and V is TRBV11-3; 12 bases match TRBD2. In DNA form, the CDR3 reads TGTGCCAGCTTTATCCTAGCGGGAGGGGCAGATACGCAGTATTTT. It specifies CASFILAGGADTQYF.